This paragraph reports one T cell receptor beta chain. This sample was included in a study of blood T cell repertoires in COVID-19. The overall study: The samples span acute and convalescent COVID-19 from the United States, Italy and Spain. PBMCs, B-cell-depleted T cells, or T cells were the source of the cDNA or gDNA that made up the material.

Per the study methods: Amplified reference gene primers provided the basis for estimating nucleated cell counts. TCRdb keeps only in-frame clones here, not all; method: immunoSEQ multiplex PCR. From that table come the V and J calls and clone size; the DNA was used to work out D and trimming. The table has some 520,000 clones, about 91% seen once. The CDR3 runs 13 residues. Trimming shortened V by 2 bases and J by 5 bases, and 9 bases separated the two germline ends. The Seattle patients, enrolled during active infection, were followed longitudinally. The chain has TRBV12-3 or TRBV12-4 and TRBJ1-2; D is unresolved. The source is a man younger than 30 with COVID-19, enrolled during active disease. Sequencing was performed on peripheral blood. This CDR3 reads CASSLRWEYGYTF. The CDR3 region has the DNA TGTGCCAGCAGTTTAAGGTGGGAGTATGGCTACACCTTC.